This is a list of T cell receptor beta chains from one sample in a study of shared clonotypes between healthy human individuals. Only in-frame clones appear in the TCRdb table, and some are missing; sequencing was by immunoSEQ multiplex PCR. The repertoire holds around 500,000 clones, with 79% as singletons. Sequencing was done on a sample of PBMCs. These receptors all come from a woman aged 40 to 49 in good health. Some clones in this sample may be carry-over from other donors' samples. The conserved cysteine and the conserved F or W are not part of the CDR3 here. Fields, in order: CDR3 length, V gene, J gene, CDR3 protein.

len: 10; v_gene: TRBV10-3; j_gene: TRBJ2-5; CDR3aa: AISESGETQY
len: 12; v_gene: TRBV2; j_gene: TRBJ2-7; CDR3aa: ASIRTSGSYEQY
len: 13; v_gene: TRBV5-4; j_gene: TRBJ1-3; CDR3aa: ASSLGGYSGNTIY
len: 14; v_gene: TRBV27; j_gene: TRBJ2-7; CDR3aa: ASSLPSREITYEQY
len: 11; v_gene: TRBV27; j_gene: TRBJ2-3; CDR3aa: ASSTREGDTQY
len: 13; v_gene: TRBV5-6; j_gene: TRBJ2-5; CDR3aa: ASSQGLAGQETQY
len: 12; v_gene: TRBV11-3; j_gene: TRBJ2-5; CDR3aa: ASSLGRWEETQY
len: 15; v_gene: TRBV30; j_gene: TRBJ2-5; CDR3aa: AWRELPGTSHQETQY
len: 13; v_gene: TRBV5-1; j_gene: TRBJ2-7; CDR3aa: ASSPMGTGFYEQY
len: 13; v_gene: TRBV7-2; j_gene: TRBJ2-7; CDR3aa: ASSLGVGLTYEQY
len: 13; v_gene: TRBV5-1; j_gene: TRBJ1-2; CDR3aa: ASSGSTGITYGYT
len: 14; v_gene: TRBV28; j_gene: TRBJ1-2; CDR3aa: ASSRQGAPRGYGYT
len: 11; v_gene: TRBV28; j_gene: TRBJ1-2; CDR3aa: ASRQRVPSGYT
len: 14; v_gene: TRBV4-2; j_gene: TRBJ1-1; CDR3aa: ASSQAGGGRRTEAF
len: 12; v_gene: TRBV30; j_gene: TRBJ1-1; CDR3aa: AWNTGTGNTEAF
len: 14; v_gene: TRBV28; j_gene: TRBJ1-1; CDR3aa: ASSRDRGPGGTEAF
len: 13; v_gene: TRBV15; j_gene: TRBJ2-7; CDR3aa: ATSRIRSGPHEQY
len: 9; v_gene: TRBV4-1; j_gene: TRBJ2-1; CDR3aa: ASSRDGQQF
len: 10; v_gene: TRBV30; j_gene: TRBJ1-2; CDR3aa: AWSPRTDGYT
len: 14; v_gene: TRBV4-2; j_gene: TRBJ2-4; CDR3aa: ASSQDQSFAKNIQY
len: 9; v_gene: TRBV5-8; j_gene: TRBJ2-7; CDR3aa: ASSSSYEQY
len: 14; v_gene: TRBV5-4; j_gene: TRBJ2-7; CDR3aa: ASSYLSGRDTYEQY
len: 14; v_gene: TRBV6-1; j_gene: TRBJ2-3; CDR3aa: ASSEWGTGGTDTQY
len: 13; v_gene: TRBV18; j_gene: TRBJ1-5; CDR3aa: ASSPQGTASEPQH
len: 11; v_gene: TRBV28; j_gene: TRBJ1-2; CDR3aa: ASSRSTFYGYT
len: 12; v_gene: TRBV7-2; j_gene: TRBJ1-5; CDR3aa: ASSLQAGTEAQH
len: 12; v_gene: TRBV7-9; j_gene: .; CDR3aa: ASSLAGGTYEQY
len: 13; v_gene: TRBV25-1; j_gene: TRBJ2-5; CDR3aa: ASSELQGGGTRQY
len: 13; v_gene: TRBV7-6; j_gene: TRBJ2-7; CDR3aa: ASSFARTSGSEQY
len: 13; v_gene: TRBV18; j_gene: TRBJ2-1; CDR3aa: ASSPGLDSYNEQF
len: 14; v_gene: TRBV7-7; j_gene: TRBJ1-1; CDR3aa: ASSSNPGQMNTEAF
len: 9; v_gene: TRBV20-1; j_gene: TRBJ1-2; CDR3aa: SVGRDITLP
len: 9; v_gene: TRBV7-3; j_gene: TRBJ1-2; CDR3aa: ASSFTDGYT
len: 12; v_gene: TRBV2; j_gene: TRBJ1-1; CDR3aa: ASSGDRGVTEAF
len: 13; v_gene: TRBV2; j_gene: TRBJ2-3; CDR3aa: ASGLLGRRTDTQY
len: 13; v_gene: TRBV25-1; j_gene: TRBJ2-7; CDR3aa: ASSAPQGNLYEQY
len: 11; v_gene: TRBV9; j_gene: TRBJ2-2; CDR3aa: ASSPRGSGELF
len: 11; v_gene: TRBV6-1; j_gene: TRBJ1-1; CDR3aa: ASTEGAGTEAF
len: 11; v_gene: TRBV30; j_gene: TRBJ1-5; CDR3aa: AWSLEGDQPQH
len: 15; v_gene: TRBV4-2; j_gene: TRBJ2-6; CDR3aa: ASSQERQGAGANVLT
len: 14; v_gene: TRBV11-2; j_gene: TRBJ2-7; CDR3aa: ASSSRFSGTGYEQY
len: 12; v_gene: TRBV5-6; j_gene: TRBJ2-2; CDR3aa: ASSRTLGTGELF